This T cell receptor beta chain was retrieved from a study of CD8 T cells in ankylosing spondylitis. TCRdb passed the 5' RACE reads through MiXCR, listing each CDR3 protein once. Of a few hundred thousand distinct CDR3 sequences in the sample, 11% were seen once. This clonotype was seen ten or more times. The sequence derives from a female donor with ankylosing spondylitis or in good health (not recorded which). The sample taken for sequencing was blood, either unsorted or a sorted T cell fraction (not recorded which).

CDR3 DNA sequence: TGCGCCAGCAGCTTGGGACACATGAACACTGAAGCTTTCTTT. It is translated as CASSLGHMNTEAFF. This chain connects TRBV5-1 to TRBJ1-1; D is ambiguous. CDR3 size: 14 residues. Trimming shortened V by 0 bases and J by 0 bases, and 6 bases separated the two germline ends. Germline lookup yields CDR1 SGHRS and CDR2 YFSETQ.